This TCR beta chain originates from a study of shared clonotypes between healthy human individuals. Unmatched junction bases numbered 7, after V lost 4 bases and J lost 0 bases. The CDR3 contains 17 residues. Germline values: CDR1 MNHNS, CDR2 SASEGT. A word on this clone: Its antigen is not identified.

Generated by immunoSEQ multiplex PCR, the TCRdb table keeps only in-frame clones and is missing some. The sample lists approximately 2.1 million clones; approximately 95% were seen once. Notes on the study in general: Non-shared clonotypes were found to have lower generation probabilities than the clonotypes that were shared by all four of the sorted-subset donors.

The receptor comes from a man younger than 35 in good health. Some clones in this sample may be carry-over from other donors' samples. J is TRBJ1-4 and V is TRBV6-1; 8 bases agree with TRBD1. The sample was naive CD4+ T cells from PBMCs. Subset described: CD45RA+ positively selected. This CDR3 reads CASSARHRGATNEKLFF. CDR3 in DNA: TGTGCCAGCAGTGCCCGCCACAGGGGGGCAACTAATGAAAAACTGTTTTTT.